The 32 T cell receptor beta chains below were found in one sample sequenced in a study of T cells in localized non-small cell lung cancer. Assay: immunoSEQ multiplex PCR; the TCRdb copy retains only in-frame clones and omits some. Of thousands of clones detected, around 40% appear once; the ten largest clones hold approximately 8.7%. The starting material was lung tumor tissue, obtained before any cancer treatment. The receptors derive from a male donor aged 60 or older with stage I squamous cell lung carcinoma.

The chain links TRBV29-1 to TRBJ2-3; 15 bases are a match to TRBD2. Germline V gives CDR1 SQVTM, CDR2 ANQGSEA. This CDR3 spans 15 amino acids. V lost 6 bases, J lost 4 bases, and 5 bases stayed unmatched. The CDR3 nucleotides are TGCAGCGTCGGACTAGCGGGAGGGTTAGCAGATACGCAGTATTTT. This translates into CSVGLAGGLADTQYF.

This chain joins TRBV29-1 and TRBJ2-4, with 11 nucleotides matching TRBD2. From germline, CDR1 is SQVTM and CDR2 ANQGSEA. The V segment lost 7 bases and the J segment 2 bases; nucleotides outside the gene matches: 4. The CDR3 contains 14 residues. As DNA, the CDR3 is TGCAGCGCCGCTAGCGGGAGGACCAAAAACATTCAGTACTTC. Translation gives CSAASGRTKNIQYF.

A few counts support this clone. This chain uses TRBV9 with TRBJ2-7; D remains ambiguous. Trimming shortened V by 4 bases and J by 3 bases, and 14 bases separated the two germline ends. From germline, CDR1 is SGDLS and CDR2 YYNGEE. This CDR3 spans 14 amino acids. CDR3 sequence (DNA): TGTGCCAGCAGCCCTTCTCGGGCTGACTACGAGCAGTACTTC. This gives the protein CASSPSRADYEQYF.

V and J are TRBV25-1 and TRBJ1-2; the D is unclear. The CDR3 length is 14 residues. Germline V CDR1 and CDR2: MGHDK, SYGVNS. V lost 7 bases and J 1 base, leaving 13 bases between the germline ends. The CDR3 here is CASTLGGNNYGYTF. The CDR3 DNA reads TGTGCCAGCACCCTCGGTGGCAATAACTATGGCTACACCTTC.

J is TRBJ2-1 and V is TRBV12-5, with D unresolved. Per the germline V gene, CDR1 is LGHNT and CDR2 is FRNRAP. This CDR3 is built from 11 residues. As DNA, the CDR3 is TGTGCCAGCACCCTGAACAATGAGCAGTTCTTC. Its protein is CASTLNNEQFF.

The V and J genes are TRBV11-3 and TRBJ2-2; 8 nucleotides match TRBD2. After removal of 5 bases from V and 3 bases from J, the junction contained 5 bases not matched to a gene. CDR3 length: 15 amino acids. Germline lookup yields CDR1 SGHNT and CDR2 YENEEA. The CDR3 here is CASSRVAGYTGELFF. In DNA, the CDR3 is TGTGCCAGCAGCCGGGTAGCGGGGTACACCGGGGAGCTGTTTTTT.

The V call is TRBV10-1, the J call TRBJ2-6; D possibly corresponds to TRBD2 (6 bases). Looked up from germline, CDR1 is WNHNN and CDR2 is SYGVQD (reference sequence). V was pared by 8 bases and J by 2 bases, with 7 bases between. The length of the CDR3 is 13 residues. Here the CDR3 DNA reads TGCGCCAGCGGAGGGGCTGGGGCCAACGTCCTGACTTTC. Protein sequence: CASGGAGANVLTF.

The J gene is TRBJ2-7, the V gene TRBV19; 8 bases agree with TRBD1. CDR1 is LNHDA, CDR2 SQIVND, per germline (reference sequence). The CDR3 length is 15 residues. With V trimmed by 2 bases and J by 5 bases, 8 bases remained unmatched. CDR3 DNA sequence: TGTGCCAGTAGTATAAACCAGGGGGCGGCCGACGAGCAGTACTTC. The encoded protein is CASSINQGAADEQYF.

This sequence joins TRBV11-3 and TRBJ2-5; TRBD2 matches 12 bases. The CDR3 runs 16 residues. CDR1 SGHNT and CDR2 YENEEA come from the germline V gene. The ends lost 5 bases at V and 4 bases at J; junction bases unmatched: 8. CDR3 nucleotide sequence: TGTGCCAGCAGCCCCCAGACTAGCGGGAGTGTAGAGACCCAGTACTTC. This encodes CASSPQTSGSVETQYF.

This clone came up a few times. A read error may account for a junction end that differs from germline. The V call is TRBV11-3, the J call TRBJ2-2; TRBD2 matches at 8 bases. CDR1 SGHNT and CDR2 YENEEA come from the germline V gene. The CDR3 loop spans 17 amino acids. DNA of the CDR3: TGTGCCAACAGCCCACCCCGGACTGAGCGGGAGACCGGGGAGCTGTTTTTT. This sequence encodes CANSPPRTERETGELFF.

The chain is built from TRBV9 and TRBJ1-5; D call uncertain. V shed 3 bases and J shed 0 bases, with 7 bases lying between them. This CDR3 is built from 14 residues. The V gene's germline CDR1 is SGDLS and CDR2 YYNGEE. The CDR3 DNA reads TGTGCCAGCAGCGGGGGATATAGCAATCAGCCCCAGCATTTT. Amino acids: CASSGGYSNQPQHF.

This chain connects TRBV29-1 to TRBJ1-4; TRBD1 matches at 8 bases. V trimming: 7 bases; J trimming: 5 bases; junction bases outside the gene matches: 3. The CDR3 length is 12 residues. CDR1 SQVTM and CDR2 ANQGSEA come from the germline V gene. CDR3 sequence: CSAYRGNEKLFF. For the CDR3, the DNA is TGCAGCGCTTACAGGGGGAATGAAAAACTGTTTTTT.

CDR3 sequence (DNA): TGTGCCAGTAGTATTATTGGGAGTGGCGGGGAGCTGTTTTTT. Its translation: CASSIIGSGGELFF. The rearrangement joins TRBV19 to TRBJ2-2; D may be TRBD2 (5 bases). The ends were cut back, 3 bases at V and 7 bases at J, with 12 bases in the middle. There are 14 residues in the CDR3. Germline values: CDR1 LNHDA, CDR2 SQIVND (reference sequence). The whole variable domain, filled in from reference TRBV19 and TRBJ2-2, reads DGGITQSPKYLFRKEGQNVTLSCEQNLNHDAMYWYRQDPGQGLRLIYYSQIVNDFQKGDIAEGYSVSREKKESFPLTVTSAQKNPTAFYLCASSIIGSGGELFFGEGSRLTVL.

The V call is TRBV11-3, the J call TRBJ2-5; TRBD1 matches at 10 bases. V shed 3 bases and J 2 bases; nucleotides not matched to a gene: 3. CDR1 and CDR2 from the germline V gene are SGHNT and YENEEA. This CDR3 region has 15 residues. The CDR3 sequence: CASSLGQGTQETQYF. As DNA, the CDR3 is TGTGCCAGCAGCTTGGGACAGGGGACACAAGAGACCCAGTACTTC.

Only a few counts were recorded for this clone. The rearrangement joins TRBV19 to TRBJ2-7, with a weak D call TRBD2 (5 bases). CDR3 length: 14 residues. CDR1 is LNHDA, CDR2 SQIVND, per germline (reference sequence). V lost 5 bases and J lost 3, with 14 bases in between. CDR3 protein: CASSPNGNFYEQYF. CDR3 coding DNA: TGTGCCAGTAGTCCAAACGGGAATTTCTACGAGCAGTACTTC.

This clone has just one count. The rearrangement uses TRBV29-1 and TRBJ2-1; 14 nucleotides line up with TRBD2. After removal of 7 bases from V and 1 base from J, the junction contained 3 bases not matched to a gene. The CDR3 loop spans 15 amino acids. The germline V gene has CDR1 SQVTM and CDR2 ANQGSEA. The CDR3 sequence: CSAGLAGGSYNEQFF. CDR3 in DNA: TGCAGCGCTGGACTAGCGGGAGGATCCTACAATGAGCAGTTCTTC.

Of note for this clone: At one of its ends the junction is not consistent with the germline gene, which may arise from a read error. This chain connects TRBV18 to TRBJ2-1; the D call may be TRBD1 or TRBD2 (5 bases each). Germline values: CDR1 KGHSH, CDR2 LQKENI. The CDR3 totals 16 residues. For the CDR3, the DNA is TGTGTCAGCTCACGATCCGGGACCCTAGGATGGTCCGAGCAGTTCTTC. Translating gives CVSSRSGTLGWSEQFF.

This clone was counted once. The CDR3 region has the DNA TGTGCCTGGAGAATGGTTACCAGCTCTGGAAACACCATATATTTT. It yields the protein CAWRMVTSSGNTIYF. The genes are TRBV30 and TRBJ1-3, with D hard to call. Germline assignment: CDR1 GTSNPN and CDR2 SVGIG (reference sequence). The CDR3 sequence is 15 residues long. Trimming took 3 bases from V and 0 from J, leaving 12 bases between them. Full variable domain (outside the CDR3, taken from reference TRBV30 and TRBJ1-3): SQTIHQWPATLVQPVGSPLSLECTVEGTSNPNLYWYRQAAGRGLQLLFYSVGIGQISSEVPQNLSASRPQDRQFILSSKKLLLSDSGFYLCAWRMVTSSGNTIYFGEGSWLTVV.

The rearrangement links TRBV7-4 to TRBJ2-2; unclear D gene. The V end was cut by 5 bases, the J end by 4 bases, with 8 bases between. CDR3 length equals 13 residues. Germline V gene data show CDR1 as SGHVT and CDR2 as SQSDAQ. CDR3 residues: CASSTTSTGELFF. DNA for the CDR3: TGTGCCAGCAGCACAACTTCCACCGGGGAGCTGTTTTTT.

By share, this clone ranks as medium-sized (0.01 to 0.1%). The chain uses TRBV11-3 and TRBJ1-1; 8 bases are a match to TRBD1. The germline V gene has CDR1 SGHNT and CDR2 YENEEA. J gave up 2 bases and V 5 bases, and 4 bases lay outside the gene matches. The CDR3 loop spans 14 amino acids. The CDR3 nucleotides read TGTGCCAGCAGCGCGACAGGGGCTAACACTGAAGCTTTCTTT. It is translated as CASSATGANTEAFF. The full variable domain, in which reference TRBV11-3 and TRBJ1-1 provide the parts outside the CDR3, is EAGVVQSPRYKIIEKKQPVAFWCNPISGHNTLYWYLQNLGQGPELLIRYENEEAVDDSQLPKDRFSAERLKGVDSTLKIQPAELGDSAVYLCASSATGANTEAFFGQGTRLTVV.

This clone showed up just once. This rearrangement joins TRBV19 to TRBJ2-1; TRBD2 might be the D (6 bases). CDR3 length equals 13 residues. Trimming took 8 bases from V and 7 from J, leaving 15 bases between them. Germline V gene data show CDR1 as LNHDA and CDR2 as SQIVND (reference sequence). The CDR3 nucleotides read TGTGCCAGTCAGGAGGGTTTGAGGAATGAGCAGTTCTTC. Its protein is CASQEGLRNEQFF.

This clone was counted only a few times. V gene TRBV10-2 combines with J gene TRBJ2-5; 9 bases line up with TRBD1. Germline-derived CDR1 and CDR2 are WSHSY and SAAADI. V shed 5 bases and J 5 bases; nucleotides not matched to a gene: 6. CDR3 length: 14 amino acids. The CDR3 loop is CASSLQGARETQYF. The CDR3 DNA reads TGCGCCAGCAGTCTACAGGGGGCGCGGGAGACCCAGTACTTC.

The genes are TRBV19 and TRBJ2-7; D gene unclear. There are 12 residues in the CDR3. Per germline, CDR1 LNHDA and CDR2 SQIVND (reference sequence). V lost 3 bases, J lost 0 bases, and 3 bases lay in between. The CDR3: CASSIASYEQYF. CDR3 sequence (DNA): TGTGCCAGTAGTATTGCCTCCTACGAGCAGTACTTC.

The chain uses TRBV19 and TRBJ2-7; the match to TRBD1 covers 8 bases. Germline V lookup: CDR1 LNHDA, CDR2 SQIVND (reference sequence). This CDR3 comprises 14 residues. Trimming cost V 4 bases and J 5 bases; bases outside gene matches: 7. The CDR3 DNA sequence: TGTGCCAGTAGTACCCCAGGGGGCCGGAACGAGCAGTACTTC. Translated, it gives CASSTPGGRNEQYF.

V usage is TRBV11-3 and J usage is TRBJ2-1; either TRBD1 or TRBD2 may supply D (7 bases each). The CDR3 is 14 amino acids. Germline V lookup: CDR1 SGHNT, CDR2 YENEEA. With 5 bases removed from V and 5 bases from J, the gap between germline ends came to 13 bases. The CDR3 DNA is TGTGCCAGCAGCCCAGGGGGAGGGAACAATGAGCAGTTCTTC. Protein product: CASSPGGGNNEQFF.

CDR3 in amino acids: CASSEALGDTGELFF. CDR3 nucleotide sequence: TGTGCCAGCAGTGAAGCGCTAGGGGACACCGGGGAGCTGTTTTTT. This sequence joins TRBV6-1 and TRBJ2-2, with D tentatively TRBD1 (5 bases). The CDR3 totals 15 residues. In germline, CDR1 is MNHNS, CDR2 SASEGT. With 0 bases removed from V and 3 bases from J, the gap between germline ends came to 8 bases.

The rearrangement links TRBV14 to TRBJ2-3, with D hard to call. V dropped 2 bases and J dropped 6 bases, with 6 bases sitting between them. Germline CDR1 reads SGHDN; CDR2 reads FVKESK. There are 12 residues in the CDR3. The CDR3 nucleotides are TGTGCCAGCAGCCAATTTTCCGATACGCAGTATTTT. This codes for CASSQFSDTQYF.

This clone was counted only a few times. J is TRBJ2-2 and V is TRBV7-5; TRBD2, the D gene given by the table, was not confirmed from the DNA. TRBV7-5 is an annotated pseudogene. The length of the CDR3 is 14 residues. CDR3 residues: CASSPTSGTGELFF. CDR3 DNA: TGTGCCAGCAGCCCGACTAGCGGCACCGGGGAGCTGTTTTTT.

The V gene is TRBV5-1, the J gene TRBJ1-4; no clear D gene. V was trimmed by 0 bases and J by 4 bases, leaving 7 bases between them. Germline V lookup: CDR1 SGHRS, CDR2 YFSETQ. The CDR3 loop spans 14 amino acids. The CDR3 protein is CASSLGHLNEKLFF. CDR3 coding DNA: TGCGCCAGCAGCTTGGGACACCTTAATGAAAAACTGTTTTTT.

This clone was picked up a small number of times. The gene calls are TRBV10-2 and TRBJ1-1; D possibly corresponds to TRBD1 (6 bases). Germline loops: CDR1 WSHSY, CDR2 SAAADI. This CDR3 is 14 amino acids long. Trimming took off 3 bases at V and 3 bases at J, with 11 bases between the two ends. The CDR3 DNA reads TGCGCCAGCAGTGACCCAGGGGCTTACACTGAAGCTTTCTTT. Encoded protein: CASSDPGAYTEAFF.

V is TRBV28 and J is TRBJ1-5; TRBD1 is a possible D gene (5 bases). The CDR3 runs to 16 residues. CDR1 and CDR2 from the germline V gene are MDHEN and SYDVKM. V was trimmed by 7 bases and J by 1 base, leaving 17 bases between them. The CDR3 region has the DNA TGTGCCAGCAACCCGGGGGGGGTTGGGAGCAATCAGCCCCAGCATTTT. The encoded protein is CASNPGGVGSNQPQHF.

This clone occurred a few times. The J gene is TRBJ1-4, the V gene TRBV15, with TRBD1 as a possible D gene (5 bases). The CDR3 is 16 amino acids. V shed 2 bases and J shed 1 base, with 11 bases lying between them. Germline values: CDR1 LNHNV, CDR2 YYDKDF (reference sequence). The CDR3 spells CATSRTPTVTNEKLFF. The CDR3 nucleotides are TGTGCCACCAGCAGAACCCCGACAGTAACTAATGAAAAACTGTTTTTT.